A selection of T cell receptor beta chains follows, all from one sample in a study of T cell repertoires in ileal Crohn's disease. Sequencing used immunoSEQ multiplex PCR; TCRdb keeps in-frame clones, though not all of them. The sample lists around 1,500 clones, 90% occurring once. The specimen was ileal tissue. The origin of the receptors is an adult with Crohn's disease. CDR3s include the opening cysteine and the closing phenylalanine or tryptophan. A D gene is named only where the DNA matches it firmly. Rows give clone size only sometimes, using once, few, many, or a class for an expanded clone.

D gene: .; clone size: .; V gene: TRBV19; J gene: TRBJ2-2; CDR3 DNA: TGTGCCAGCACCGCTAGGGGGGGAGTTGGTACCGGGGAGCTGTTTTTT; CDR3 protein: CASTARGGVGTGELFF
D gene: TRBD1; clone size: .; V gene: TRBV7-2; J gene: TRBJ1-2; CDR3 DNA: TGTGCCAGCAGCTTGGGACAGGGAAGAACCGATGGCTACACCTTC; CDR3 protein: CASSLGQGRTDGYTF
D gene: TRBD1; clone size: .; V gene: TRBV5-1; J gene: TRBJ2-7; CDR3 DNA: TGCGCCAGCAAAGGCGAGGCAGGGGGCCACGAGCAGTACTTC; CDR3 protein: CASKGEAGGHEQYF
D gene: .; clone size: .; V gene: TRBV28; J gene: TRBJ1-2; CDR3 DNA: TGTGGGGCAGGGCGAAGTCATGGCTACACCTTC; CDR3 protein: CGAGRSHGYTF
D gene: TRBD2; clone size: .; V gene: TRBV5-1; J gene: TRBJ2-3; CDR3 DNA: TGCGCCAGCAGCTTCAGCGGGGGGCGCACAGATACGCAGTATTTT; CDR3 protein: CASSFSGGRTDTQYF
D gene: TRBD1; clone size: .; V gene: TRBV5-5; J gene: TRBJ1-1; CDR3 DNA: TGTGCCACCTCTCCGGACAGGGTGGTCCCTGAAGCTTTCTTT; CDR3 protein: CATSPDRVVPEAFF
D gene: TRBD1; clone size: few; V gene: TRBV5-4; J gene: TRBJ2-6; CDR3 DNA: TGTGCCAGCAGCTTGGAGGGGGCGGACGGGGCCAACGTCCTGACTTTC; CDR3 protein: CASSLEGADGANVLTF
D gene: .; clone size: .; V gene: TRBV2; J gene: TRBJ2-3; CDR3 DNA: TGTGTCACTAGAGAGATTGTGGAGGCCACAGATACGCAGTATTTT; CDR3 protein: CVTREIVEATDTQYF
D gene: .; clone size: .; V gene: TRBV9; J gene: TRBJ2-1; CDR3 DNA: TGTGCCAGCAGCGTAGGCCGGCAGGGGCCCTCCAATGAGCAGTTCTTC; CDR3 protein: CASSVGRQGPSNEQFF
D gene: TRBD1; clone size: .; V gene: TRBV5-1; J gene: TRBJ1-1; CDR3 DNA: TGCGCCAGCAGCTACGGCAACAGGGGGCGGACTGAAGCTTTCTTT; CDR3 protein: CASSYGNRGRTEAFF
D gene: TRBD1; clone size: .; V gene: TRBV19; J gene: TRBJ2-7; CDR3 DNA: TGTGCCAGTAGTATGCAGGGGGCTGGATACGAGCAGTACTTC; CDR3 protein: CASSMQGAGYEQYF
D gene: TRBD1; clone size: .; V gene: TRBV5-6; J gene: TRBJ1-2; CDR3 DNA: TGTGCCAGCAGTCACCGGACAGGGATGAGCGGCTACACCTTC; CDR3 protein: CASSHRTGMSGYTF
D gene: .; clone size: .; V gene: TRBV28; J gene: TRBJ1-1; CDR3 DNA: TGTGCCAGCAGTTCTGCGGGGCTGAACACTGAAGCTTTCTTT; CDR3 protein: CASSSAGLNTEAFF